These T cell receptor beta chains were read from a single sample in a study of T cell changes during pregnancy in multiple sclerosis. Sequencing used immunoSEQ multiplex PCR; TCRdb keeps in-frame clones, though not all of them. This sample has about 70,000 clones; approximately 94% occur once, and the top ten carry about 0.6%. The sequences come from peripheral blood, collected in the third trimester of pregnancy. These receptors were taken from a female donor with multiple sclerosis, enrolled in a pregnancy study. Each CDR3 is given with its conserved first and last residue.

cdr3_aa	v_call	j_call
CAWSQSTNYGYTF	TRBV30	TRBJ1-2
CASSSGTGWNEQFF	TRBV11-2	TRBJ2-1
CASRPGQSNQPQHF	TRBV6-6	TRBJ1-5
CASSRQGTTYNEQFF	TRBV7-3	TRBJ2-1
CAIRGTGSNEKLFF	TRBV10-3	TRBJ1-4
CASTPSGGRTDTQYF	TRBV7-3	TRBJ2-3
CASRNAASSTDTQYF	TRBV5-4	TRBJ2-3
CASSRDRGTDTQYF	TRBV2	TRBJ2-3
CASSSWTGGSSNYGYTF	TRBV7-8	TRBJ1-2
CASSQLGRWAGELFF	TRBV5-4	TRBJ2-2
CASSLRGGGYNEQFF	TRBV11-3	TRBJ2-1
CASSLVGGKETQYF	TRBV5-1	TRBJ2-5
CASSSSGGSSNQPQHF	TRBV6-5	TRBJ1-5
CASSTPTAGLEDEQYF	TRBV5-4	TRBJ2-7
CATSRGTTPYEQYF	TRBV15	TRBJ2-7
CASSGVGQGRKGNQPQHF	TRBV25-1	TRBJ1-5
CASSQDSETQYF	TRBV7-7	TRBJ2-5
CASSFVAGGRDEQYF	TRBV5-1	TRBJ2-7
CATRGQGADNEKLFF	TRBV6-5	TRBJ1-4
CASNEFLSGNTIYF	TRBV19	TRBJ1-3
CASSPRQGAGNTEAFF	TRBV18	TRBJ1-1
CASRTVGPEQYF	TRBV5-1	TRBJ2-7
CASSESDRGMHNSPLHF	TRBV10-1	TRBJ1-6
CASSPDSNTEAFF	TRBV11-3	TRBJ1-1
CASSLDSSGAVDEQFF	TRBV7-2	TRBJ2-1
CASSRETRNNEQFF	TRBV5-4	TRBJ2-1
CALDVRQGRNTEAFF	TRBV30	TRBJ1-1
CASSLVAGGTDTQYF	TRBV7-9	TRBJ2-3
CASSQVLGARFYEQYF	TRBV4-3	TRBJ2-7
CASSPNRGNEKLFF	TRBV27	TRBJ1-4
CASRLAGGRTDTQYF	TRBV6-1	TRBJ2-3
CASMGGGLAYEQYF	TRBV2	TRBJ2-7
CASSQQPGGALETQYF	TRBV7-2	TRBJ2-5
CASSLGQGVSEAFF	TRBV5-4	TRBJ1-1
CASSLGRVREQYF	TRBV7-2	TRBJ2-7
CASSLGAGGYEQYF	TRBV7-2	TRBJ2-7
CASSLSGPMNTEAFF	TRBV5-4	TRBJ1-1
CASSLGLNTEAFF	TRBV4-2	TRBJ1-1
CASSLTRLLESSYNSPLHF	TRBV7-2	TRBJ1-6
CATNPSRENTQYF	TRBV15	TRBJ2-3
CASSADTAHRGAFF	TRBV9	TRBJ1-1
CASSLGGLEAFF	TRBV11-2	TRBJ1-1
CASSERERTSEATYEQYF	TRBV10-1	TRBJ2-7
CASSQGDGVWGELFF	TRBV4-1	TRBJ2-2
CSVRGRYEQFF	TRBV20-1	TRBJ2-1
CASSLAGGTYNEQFF	TRBV11-2	TRBJ2-1
CAIDRGVNTGELFF	TRBV10-3	TRBJ2-2
CAISEGGGPQHF	TRBV10-3	TRBJ1-5
CASSYQTSKGYEQYF	TRBV6-5	TRBJ2-7
CASSRQARNYGYTF	TRBV6-5	TRBJ1-2
CAISESSRTTPYEQYF	TRBV6-1	TRBJ2-7
CASSVELNTEAFF	TRBV9	TRBJ1-1